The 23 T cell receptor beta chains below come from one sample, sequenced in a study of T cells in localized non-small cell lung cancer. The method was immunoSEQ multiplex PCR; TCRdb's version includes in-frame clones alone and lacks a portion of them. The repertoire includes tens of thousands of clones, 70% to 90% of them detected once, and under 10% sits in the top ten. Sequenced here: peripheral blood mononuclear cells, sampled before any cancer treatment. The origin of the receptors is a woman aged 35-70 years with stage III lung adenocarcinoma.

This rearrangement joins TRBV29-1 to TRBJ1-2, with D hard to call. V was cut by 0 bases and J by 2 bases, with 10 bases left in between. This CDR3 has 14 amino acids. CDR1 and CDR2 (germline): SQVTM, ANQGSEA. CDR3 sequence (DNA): TGCAGCGTTGAAGAGAGAACACTAAACTATGGCTACACCTTC. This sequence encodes CSVEERTLNYGYTF. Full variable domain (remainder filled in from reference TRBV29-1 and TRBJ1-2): SAVISQKPSRDICQRGTSLTIQCQVDSQVTMMFWYRQQPGQSLTLIATANQGSEATYESGFVIDKFPISRPNLTFSTLTVSNMSPEDSSIYLCSVEERTLNYGYTFGSGTRLTVV.

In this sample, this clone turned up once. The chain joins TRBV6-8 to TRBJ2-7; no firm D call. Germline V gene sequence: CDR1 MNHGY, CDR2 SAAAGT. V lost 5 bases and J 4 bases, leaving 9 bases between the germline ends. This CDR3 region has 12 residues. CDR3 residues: CASSLALYEQYF. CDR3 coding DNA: TGTGCCAGCAGTCTGGCCCTTTACGAGCAGTACTTC.

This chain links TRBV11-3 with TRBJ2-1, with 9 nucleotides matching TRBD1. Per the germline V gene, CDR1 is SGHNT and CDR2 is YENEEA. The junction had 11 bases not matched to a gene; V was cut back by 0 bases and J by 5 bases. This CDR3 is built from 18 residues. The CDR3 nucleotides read TGTGCCAGCAGCTTAGATTGGCCCCCGGGACAGGGTAACAATGAGCAGTTCTTC. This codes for CASSLDWPPGQGNNEQFF. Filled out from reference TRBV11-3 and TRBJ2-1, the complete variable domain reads EAGVVQSPRYKIIEKKQPVAFWCNPISGHNTLYWYLQNLGQGPELLIRYENEEAVDDSQLPKDRFSAERLKGVDSTLKIQPAELGDSAVYLCASSLDWPPGQGNNEQFFGPGTRLTVL.

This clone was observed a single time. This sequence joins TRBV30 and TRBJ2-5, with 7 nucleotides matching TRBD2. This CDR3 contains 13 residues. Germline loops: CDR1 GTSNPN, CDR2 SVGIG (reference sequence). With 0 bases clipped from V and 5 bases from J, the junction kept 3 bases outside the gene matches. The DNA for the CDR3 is TGTGCCTGGAGTGTCCTAGCGGCGGAGACCCAGTACTTC. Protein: CAWSVLAAETQYF.

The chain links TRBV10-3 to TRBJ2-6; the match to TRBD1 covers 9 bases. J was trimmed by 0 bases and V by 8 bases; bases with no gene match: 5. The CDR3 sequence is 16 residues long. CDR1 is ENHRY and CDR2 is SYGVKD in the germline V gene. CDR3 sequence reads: CAIGGQGPSGANVLTF. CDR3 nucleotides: TGTGCCATCGGGGGACAGGGACCCTCTGGGGCCAACGTCCTGACTTTC.

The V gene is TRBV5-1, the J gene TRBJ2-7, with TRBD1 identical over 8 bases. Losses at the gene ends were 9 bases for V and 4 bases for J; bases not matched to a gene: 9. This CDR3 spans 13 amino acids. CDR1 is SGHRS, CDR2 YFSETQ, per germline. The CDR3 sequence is CATSGGVGYEQYF. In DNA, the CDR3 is TGCGCCACCTCAGGGGGCGTCGGGTACGAGCAGTACTTC.

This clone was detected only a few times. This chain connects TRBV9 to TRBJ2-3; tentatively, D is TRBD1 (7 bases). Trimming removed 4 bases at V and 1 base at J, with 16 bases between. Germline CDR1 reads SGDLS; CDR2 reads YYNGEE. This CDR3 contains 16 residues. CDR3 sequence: CASSTSRDSRTDTQYF. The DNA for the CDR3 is TGTGCCAGCAGCACATCGCGGGACAGCCGCACAGATACGCAGTATTTT.

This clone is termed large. The CDR3 DNA follows: TGCGCCAGCAGCTGGGACAGACCCAATGAGCAGTTCTTC. This codes for CASSWDRPNEQFF. The V gene is TRBV5-1, the J gene TRBJ2-1, with 7 nucleotides matching TRBD1. Germline assignment: CDR1 SGHRS and CDR2 YFSETQ. CDR3 length: 13 amino acids. V gave up 3 bases and J gave up 6 bases; unmatched junction bases: 3.

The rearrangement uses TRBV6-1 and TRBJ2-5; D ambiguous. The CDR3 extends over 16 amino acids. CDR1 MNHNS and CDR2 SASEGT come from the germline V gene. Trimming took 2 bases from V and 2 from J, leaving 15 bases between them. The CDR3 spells CASSEHRQRVQETQYF. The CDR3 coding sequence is TGTGCCAGCAGTGAACACCGCCAGCGCGTACAAGAGACCCAGTACTTC.

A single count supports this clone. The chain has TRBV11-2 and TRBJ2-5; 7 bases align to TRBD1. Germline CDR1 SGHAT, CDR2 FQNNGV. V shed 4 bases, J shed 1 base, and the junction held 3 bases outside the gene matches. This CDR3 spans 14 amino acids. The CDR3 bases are TGTGCCAGCAGCTCCGGGACAGTCCAAGAGACCCAGTACTTC. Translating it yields CASSSGTVQETQYF.

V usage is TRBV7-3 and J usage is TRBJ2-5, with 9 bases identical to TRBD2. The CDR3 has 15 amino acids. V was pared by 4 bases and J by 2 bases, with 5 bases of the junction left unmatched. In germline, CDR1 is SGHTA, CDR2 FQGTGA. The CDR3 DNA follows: TGTGCCAGCAGCTCCGGACTAGCGCGACAAGAGACCCAGTACTTC. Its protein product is CASSSGLARQETQYF.

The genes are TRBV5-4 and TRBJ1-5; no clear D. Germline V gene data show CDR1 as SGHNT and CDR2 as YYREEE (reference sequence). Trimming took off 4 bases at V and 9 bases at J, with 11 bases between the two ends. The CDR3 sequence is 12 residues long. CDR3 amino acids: CASSQPGGPQHF. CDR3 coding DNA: TGTGCCAGCAGCCAACCGGGTGGGCCCCAGCATTTT.

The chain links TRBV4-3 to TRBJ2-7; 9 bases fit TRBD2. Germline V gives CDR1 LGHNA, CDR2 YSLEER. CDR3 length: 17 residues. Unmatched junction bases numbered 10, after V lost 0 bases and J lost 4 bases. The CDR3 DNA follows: TGCGCCAGCAGCCAAGATTTAGGCGGGGGGGCCGTTTACGAGCAGTACTTC. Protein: CASSQDLGGGAVYEQYF.

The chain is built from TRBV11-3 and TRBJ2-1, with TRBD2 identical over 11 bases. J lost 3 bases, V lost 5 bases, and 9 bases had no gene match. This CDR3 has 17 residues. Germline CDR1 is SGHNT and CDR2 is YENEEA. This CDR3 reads CASSPGSGRGDYNEQFF. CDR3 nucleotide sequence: TGTGCCAGCAGCCCGGGTAGCGGGAGGGGGGACTACAATGAGCAGTTCTTC.

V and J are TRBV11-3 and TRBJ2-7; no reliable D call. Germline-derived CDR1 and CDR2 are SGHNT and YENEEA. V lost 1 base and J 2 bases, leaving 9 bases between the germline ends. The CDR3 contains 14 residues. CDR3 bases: TGTGCCAGCAGCTTAGGTACACCACCCTACGAGCAGTACTTC. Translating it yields CASSLGTPPYEQYF.

The CDR3 DNA is TGTGCCAGCACCCCTGGGGGGGGCCACCACACTGAAGCTTTCTTT. Translated, it gives CASTPGGGHHTEAFF. The rearrangement joins TRBV6-5 to TRBJ1-1, with D possibly being TRBD1 (6 bases). The germline gives CDR1 MNHEY, CDR2 SVGAGI. V lost 7 bases to trimming and J lost 3 bases, with 18 bases between them. This CDR3 is built from 15 residues.

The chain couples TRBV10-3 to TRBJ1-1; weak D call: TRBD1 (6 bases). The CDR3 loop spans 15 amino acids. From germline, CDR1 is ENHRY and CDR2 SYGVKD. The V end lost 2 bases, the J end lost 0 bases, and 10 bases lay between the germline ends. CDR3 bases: TGTGCCATCAGTGAGACAGGGCCCATGAACACTGAAGCTTTCTTT. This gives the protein CAISETGPMNTEAFF.

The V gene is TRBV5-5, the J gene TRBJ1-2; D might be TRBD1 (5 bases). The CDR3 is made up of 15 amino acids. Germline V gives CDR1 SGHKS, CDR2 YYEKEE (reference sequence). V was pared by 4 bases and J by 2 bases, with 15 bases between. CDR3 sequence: CASSPSHGTNYGYTF. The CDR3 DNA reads TGTGCCAGCAGCCCTTCTCACGGGACGAACTATGGCTACACCTTC.

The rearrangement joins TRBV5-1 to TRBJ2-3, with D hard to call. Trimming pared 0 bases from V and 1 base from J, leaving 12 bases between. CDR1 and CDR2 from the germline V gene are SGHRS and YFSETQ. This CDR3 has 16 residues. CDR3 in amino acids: CASSLGQTFGTDTQYF. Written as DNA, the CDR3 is TGCGCCAGCAGCTTGGGGCAGACCTTCGGCACAGATACGCAGTATTTT. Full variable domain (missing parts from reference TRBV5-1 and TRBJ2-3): KAGVTQTPRYLIKTRGQQVTLSCSPISGHRSVSWYQQTPGQGLQFLFEYFSETQRNKGNFPGRFSGRQFSNSRSEMNVSTLELGDSALYLCASSLGQTFGTDTQYFGPGTRLTVL.

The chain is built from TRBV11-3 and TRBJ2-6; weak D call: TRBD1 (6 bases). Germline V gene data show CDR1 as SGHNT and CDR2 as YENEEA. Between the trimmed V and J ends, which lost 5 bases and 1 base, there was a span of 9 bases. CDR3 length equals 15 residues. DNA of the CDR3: TGTGCCAGCAGCGAAGGGGGTTCTGGGGCCAACGTCCTGACTTTC. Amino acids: CASSEGGSGANVLTF. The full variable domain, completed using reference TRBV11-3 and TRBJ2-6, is EAGVVQSPRYKIIEKKQPVAFWCNPISGHNTLYWYLQNLGQGPELLIRYENEEAVDDSQLPKDRFSAERLKGVDSTLKIQPAELGDSAVYLCASSEGGSGANVLTFGAGSRLTVL.

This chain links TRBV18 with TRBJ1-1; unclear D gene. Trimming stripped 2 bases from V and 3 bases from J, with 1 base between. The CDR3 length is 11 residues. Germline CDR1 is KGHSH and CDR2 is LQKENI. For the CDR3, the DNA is TGTGCCAGCTCACCAGACACTGAAGCTTTCTTT. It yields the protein CASSPDTEAFF.

In nucleotides, the CDR3 is TGTGCCAGCAGCTGGGACTACAGGGCAGAAGCTTTCTTT. As protein: CASSWDYRAEAFF. The chain recombines TRBV7-2 with TRBJ1-1; tentatively, D is TRBD1 (6 bases). V dropped 4 bases and J dropped 8 bases, with 14 bases sitting between them. Germline V lookup: CDR1 SGHTA, CDR2 FQGNSA. This CDR3 spans 13 amino acids.

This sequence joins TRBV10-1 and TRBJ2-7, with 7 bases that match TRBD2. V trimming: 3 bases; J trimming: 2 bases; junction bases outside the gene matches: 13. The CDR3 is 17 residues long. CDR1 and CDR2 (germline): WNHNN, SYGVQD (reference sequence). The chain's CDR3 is CASSEGGSGIRAYEQYF. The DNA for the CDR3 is TGCGCCAGCAGTGAAGGAGGGAGCGGGATAAGGGCCTACGAGCAGTACTTC.